The 11 T cell receptor beta chains reported below all come from one sample, sequenced in a study of blood T cell repertoires in COVID-19. Clones were read by immunoSEQ multiplex PCR, and TCRdb kept only the in-frame ones, dropping some. Of 150,000 to 200,000 clones detected, 74% appear once; the ten largest clones hold about 3%. The sequenced material came from peripheral blood. Receptors were obtained from a woman over 75 with acute or convalescent COVID-19.

V and J are TRBV28 and TRBJ1-5; 8 bases agree with TRBD1. This CDR3 has 16 amino acids. After removal of 1 base from V and 6 bases from J, the junction contained 8 bases not matched to a gene. CDR1 is MDHEN and CDR2 is SYDVKM in the germline V gene. The DNA of the CDR3 is TGTGCCAGCAGTTTATCTGCCAGGGGGCCGAGTCAGCCCCAGCATTTT. Protein: CASSLSARGPSQPQHF.

The CDR3 protein is CASSLDGGVGSPLHF. The CDR3 coding sequence is TGTGCCAGCAGCTTAGACGGAGGAGTGGGTTCACCCCTCCACTTT. V usage is TRBV7-2 and J usage is TRBJ1-6, with D hard to call. The CDR3 loop spans 15 amino acids. Germline V lookup: CDR1 SGHTA, CDR2 FQGNSA. Trimming pared 1 base from V and 9 bases from J, leaving 13 bases between.

The chain uses TRBV19 and TRBJ2-3, with TRBD2 identical over 10 bases. Unmatched junction bases numbered 5, after V lost 7 bases and J lost 1 base. CDR3 length: 15 residues. Germline values: CDR1 LNHDA, CDR2 SQIVND (reference sequence). The CDR3: CASNPGTSGTDTQYF. The CDR3 bases are TGTGCCAGTAACCCCGGGACTAGCGGCACAGATACGCAGTATTTT.

Only a few counts were recorded for this clone. This chain joins TRBV7-9 and TRBJ2-7; D uncertain. V gave up 4 bases and J gave up 0 bases, with 4 bases separating them. This CDR3 is 12 amino acids long. CDR1 and CDR2 (germline): SEHNR, FQNEAQ (reference sequence). CDR3 amino acids: CASSSFSYEQYF. CDR3 DNA sequence: TGTGCCAGCAGCTCTTTCTCCTACGAGCAGTACTTC. Variable domain in full (rest from reference TRBV7-9 and TRBJ2-7): DTGVSQNPRHKITKRGQNVTFRCDPISEHNRLYWYRQTLGQGPEFLTYFQNEAQLEKSRLLSDRFSAERPKGSFSTLEIQRTEQGDSAMYLCASSSFSYEQYFGPGTRLTVT.

This rearrangement joins TRBV5-5 to TRBJ1-5, with 9 positions matching TRBD1. There are 18 residues in the CDR3. Germline CDR1 and CDR2: SGHKS and YYEKEE (reference sequence). V lost 3 bases and J lost 2; bases outside the gene matches: 12. DNA for the CDR3: TGTGCCAGCAGCTCAGTACCCGGGACAGGGCTTGGCAATCAGCCCCAGCATTTT. Translating it yields CASSSVPGTGLGNQPQHF.

The rearrangement links TRBV5-1 to TRBJ2-1; TRBD1 might be the D (6 bases). The V gene's germline CDR1 is SGHRS and CDR2 YFSETQ. Trimming removed 4 bases from V and 6 bases from J, with 11 bases in between. The CDR3 runs 13 residues. CDR3 nucleotide sequence: TGCGCCAGCAGCGCTGGACAGATCAATGAGCAGTTCTTC. This sequence encodes CASSAGQINEQFF.

The V and J genes are TRBV5-1 and TRBJ1-1; D is unclear. Germline assignment: CDR1 SGHRS and CDR2 YFSETQ. With 0 bases removed from V and 0 bases from J, the gap between germline ends came to 9 bases. The CDR3 sequence is 15 residues long. As DNA, the CDR3 is TGCGCCAGCAGCTTGGCCGCCCACATGAACACTGAAGCTTTCTTT. It codes for CASSLAAHMNTEAFF.

This chain uses TRBV2 with TRBJ2-5; 10 nucleotides align to TRBD2. The CDR3 extends over 18 amino acids. Germline V CDR1 and CDR2: SNHLY, FYNNEI. With V trimmed by 3 bases and J by 1 base, 11 bases remained unmatched. The CDR3 sequence: CASSEVRPSGRVQETQYF. CDR3 in DNA: TGTGCCAGCAGTGAGGTGCGTCCCAGCGGGAGGGTCCAAGAGACCCAGTACTTC.

This chain joins TRBV24-1 and TRBJ2-1, with 9 bases that match TRBD2. Germline CDR1 and CDR2: KGHDR and SFDVKD. Germline trimming cut 3 bases from V and 1 base from J; bases unmatched to any gene: 3. The length of the CDR3 is 16 residues. As DNA, the CDR3 is TGTGCCACCAGTGATCCTAGCGGGAAGTCCTACAATGAGCAGTTCTTC. Translating gives CATSDPSGKSYNEQFF.

The chain carries TRBV7-9 and TRBJ2-3; D remains unclear. Between the trimmed V and J ends, which lost 3 bases and 0 bases, there was a span of 7 bases. Germline V gene data show CDR1 as SEHNR and CDR2 as FQNEAQ (reference sequence). The CDR3 is 14 residues long. CDR3 sequence reads: CASSLMQSTDTQYF. In nucleotides, the CDR3 is TGTGCCAGCAGCTTGATGCAGAGCACAGATACGCAGTATTTT.

CDR3 in DNA: TGCGCCAGCAGCTTAGAAACTAGCGACTACAATGAGCAGTTCTTC. Its translation: CASSLETSDYNEQFF. This chain joins TRBV5-1 and TRBJ2-1, with 7 bases lining up with TRBD2. The V segment lost 2 bases and the J segment 3 bases; nucleotides outside the gene matches: 5. Looked up from germline, CDR1 is SGHRS and CDR2 is YFSETQ. The CDR3 covers 15 residues.